Listed below are T cell receptor beta chains from one sample, sequenced in a study of blood T cell repertoires in COVID-19. The protocol was immunoSEQ multiplex PCR, while the TCRdb copy is restricted to in-frame clones and leaves out a portion. The sample lists 110,000 or so clones, 65% to 80% occurring once. The sample taken for sequencing was peripheral blood. These TCRs come from a man between 45 and 60 years old with acute or convalescent COVID-19. CDR3s include the opening cysteine and the closing phenylalanine or tryptophan. Each record gives: D gene, J gene, clone size, V gene, CDR3 DNA, CDR3 protein. A D gene is named only where the DNA matches it firmly. Clone sizes are given selectively: once, few, many, or a class where the clone is expanded.

TRBD1 | TRBJ2-4 | NA | TRBV3-1/TRBV3-2 | TGTGCCAGCAGCCTCTGGACAGGGGAAAACATTCAGTACTTC | CASSLWTGENIQYF
NA | TRBJ2-4 | NA | TRBV7-9 | TGTGCCGGGGACCGGGGGTCCAAAAACATTCAGTACTTC | CAGDRGSKNIQYF
NA | TRBJ1-5 | NA | TRBV28 | TGTGCCAGCAGCTCGCTCGACAGTTTTAGCAATCAGCCCCAGCATTTT | CASSSLDSFSNQPQHF
NA | TRBJ2-7 | once | TRBV5-1 | TGCGCCAGTTCGGAGGGGGCCGGTTACGAGCAGTACTTC | CASSEGAGYEQYF
TRBD2 | TRBJ2-1 | few | TRBV4-1 | TGCGCCAGCAGCCAGGGACTAGCGGGCAAGAATGAGCAGTTCTTC | CASSQGLAGKNEQFF
NA | TRBJ1-5 | NA | TRBV7-9 | TGTGCCAGCAGCTTAGTCCAGGGACCCTCGCGGGGGAGCAATCAGCCCCAGCATTTT | CASSLVQGPSRGSNQPQHF
NA | TRBJ2-5 | once | TRBV15 | TGTGCCACCAGCAGTTCTAGGGGACTCCAAGAGACCCAGTACTTC | CATSSSRGLQETQYF
TRBD1 | TRBJ2-5 | once | TRBV7-8 | TGTGCCAGCAGTTCTTTCTGGGACAGGCGGCAAGAGACCCAGTACTTC | CASSSFWDRRQETQYF
NA | TRBJ2-1 | NA | TRBV5-6 | TGTGCCAGCAGCTTGGGGGCCCTGACAGCGTACAATGAGCAGTTCTTC | CASSLGALTAYNEQFF
TRBD2 | TRBJ2-5 | NA | TRBV13 | TGTGCCAGCAGCTCGCTAGCGGGAGGGAAACAAGAGACCCAGTACTTC | CASSSLAGGKQETQYF
NA | TRBJ1-2 | few | TRBV30 | TGTGCCTGGAGTGTACGAGGGAACGGTGGCTACACCTTC | CAWSVRGNGGYTF
NA | TRBJ2-2 | few | TRBV5-1 | TGCGCCAGCAGCGGGGGCGGGAACACCGGGGAGCTGTTTTTT | CASSGGGNTGELFF
NA | TRBJ1-2 | NA | TRBV21-1 | TGTGCCAGCAGCACCCCCAGGGAGGCTAACTATGGCTACACCTTC | CASSTPREANYGYTF
TRBD1 | TRBJ1-2 | NA | TRBV2 | TGTGCCAGCAGTTTCACAGGGGGCGAAGGCTACACCTTC | CASSFTGGEGYTF
TRBD1 | TRBJ1-2 | NA | TRBV5-3 | TGTGCCAGAAGCACGGGACAGGACCACTATGGCTACACCTTC | CARSTGQDHYGYTF
NA | TRBJ2-7 | once | TRBV19 | TGTGCCAGTAGTGTTGCCACTCCCTACGAGCAGTACTTC | CASSVATPYEQYF
NA | TRBJ1-5 | NA | TRBV14 | TGTGCCAGCAGCCACAGTCAGCCCCAGCATTTT | CASSHSQPQHF
TRBD1 | TRBJ1-4 | NA | TRBV29-1 | TGCAGCGCCAGGGACAGGGCGGCTGAAAAACTGTTTTTT | CSARDRAAEKLFF
TRBD1 | TRBJ1-5 | NA | TRBV27 | TGTGCCAGCAGTTTGACAGGGGATCAGCAGCCCCAGCATTTT | CASSLTGDQQPQHF
NA | TRBJ1-1 | NA | TRBV12-3/TRBV12-4 | TGTGCCAGCCTGACAGGTTATGGTGAAGCTTTCTTT | CASLTGYGEAFF
TRBD1 | TRBJ1-2 | once | TRBV5-4 | TGTGCCAGCAGCGTCCCGGGACAGGGTTACACCTTC | CASSVPGQGYTF
NA | TRBJ2-1 | NA | TRBV7-6 | TGTGCCAGCAGCTTAACCGGGAGTTTTACGAATGAGCAGTTCTTC | CASSLTGSFTNEQFF